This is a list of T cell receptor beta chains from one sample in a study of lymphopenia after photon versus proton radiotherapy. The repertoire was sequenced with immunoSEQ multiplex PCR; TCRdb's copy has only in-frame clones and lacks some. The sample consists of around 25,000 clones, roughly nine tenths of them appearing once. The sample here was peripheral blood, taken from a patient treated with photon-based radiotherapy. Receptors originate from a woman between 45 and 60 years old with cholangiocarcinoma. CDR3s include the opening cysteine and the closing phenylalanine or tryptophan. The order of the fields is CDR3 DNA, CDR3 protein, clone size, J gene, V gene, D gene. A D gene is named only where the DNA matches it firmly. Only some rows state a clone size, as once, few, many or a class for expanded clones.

TGCGCCAGCAGCCCCCAAGAACGACAGGGAACCATGAACACTGAAGCTTTCTTT | CASSPQERQGTMNTEAFF | . | TRBJ1-1 | TRBV4-3 | TRBD1
TGCAGCGGGACGACAGTCACAGATACGCAGTATTTT | CSGTTVTDTQYF | . | TRBJ2-3 | TRBV29-1 | .
TGTGCCAGCAGCCCTCGACTAGCGGGGGCCCTCACAGATACGCAGTATTTT | CASSPRLAGALTDTQYF | . | TRBJ2-3 | TRBV14 | TRBD2
TGTGCCAGCCAACCGACAGCAAACACTGAAGCTTTCTTT | CASQPTANTEAFF | . | TRBJ1-1 | TRBV5-8 | .
TGTGCCAGCAGCCAGGGCACCACCGGGACGGTGAGCTCCTACGAGCAGTACTTC | CASSQGTTGTVSSYEQYF | . | TRBJ2-7 | TRBV14 | .
TGTGCCAGCAGCCCCGACAGGGTGATTTTTTCCTCCAATCAGCCCCAGCATTTT | CASSPDRVIFSSNQPQHF | . | TRBJ1-5 | TRBV7-8 | TRBD1
TGTGCCAGCAGCTTAGCGGGGGGGCCTTATACGCAGTATTTT | CASSLAGGPYTQYF | . | TRBJ2-3 | TRBV7-2 | .
TGCAGTGCCCCGGCCACAGGAGAACTGTTTTTT | CSAPATGELFF | . | TRBJ1-4 | TRBV20-1 | .
TGTGCCAGCAGTTTAAACCGGGGGGTTAATCAGCCCCAGCATTTT | CASSLNRGVNQPQHF | . | TRBJ1-5 | TRBV27 | .
TGTGCCAGCAGGGACATACCGAACACTGAAGCTTTCTTT | CASRDIPNTEAFF | . | TRBJ1-1 | TRBV2 | .
TGCGCCAGCAGCGCCCGGGGAAATTACGAGCAGTACTTC | CASSARGNYEQYF | . | TRBJ2-7 | TRBV5-1 | .
TGTGCCAGCTCACCCCAAGGCCAGTCTGAAGCTTTCTTT | CASSPQGQSEAFF | . | TRBJ1-1 | TRBV18 | .
TGTGCCAGCAGCCCACCCAATCTAGCGGGGGCCGAGACCCAGTACTTC | CASSPPNLAGAETQYF | once | TRBJ2-5 | TRBV7-6 | TRBD2
TGCAGCGTCGTACAGGGGATCGACGAGCAGTACTTC | CSVVQGIDEQYF | . | TRBJ2-7 | TRBV29-1 | TRBD1